The next 26 T cell receptor beta chains were all read from a single sample in a study of blood T cell repertoires in COVID-19. Profiling relied on immunoSEQ multiplex PCR, and the TCRdb table lists in-frame clones only, not all of them. The table has 9,900 or so clones, around 87% seen once; the top ten hold roughly a tenth. The specimen sequenced was peripheral blood. These receptors all stem from a human donor in a cohort sampled during active COVID-19.

The CDR3 coding sequence is TGTGCCAGTAGTTCGAGGGGACACTCCTCCTACGAGCAGTACTTC. Translation gives CASSSRGHSSYEQYF. The chain employs TRBV19 and TRBJ2-7; tentatively, D is TRBD1 (6 bases). V gave up 5 bases and J gave up 0 bases, with 14 bases separating them. The CDR3 has 15 amino acids. In germline, CDR1 is LNHDA, CDR2 SQIVND (reference sequence).

The chain joins TRBV2 to TRBJ2-1; D might be TRBD2 (7 bases). The CDR3 totals 15 residues. CDR1 is SNHLY and CDR2 is FYNNEI in the germline V gene. V lost 2 bases, J lost 4 bases, and 12 bases lay in between. CDR3 coding DNA: TGTGCCAGCAGTGAAAGGGGGGGCCAATACAATGAGCAGTTCTTC. It is translated as CASSERGGQYNEQFF.

The chain's CDR3 is CASSAGRSGGETQYF. The CDR3, as DNA: TGTGCCAGCAGCGCCGGGAGGAGCGGGGGTGAGACCCAGTACTTC. This rearrangement joins TRBV9 to TRBJ2-5; TRBD2 aligns across 8 bases. Germline CDR1 reads SGDLS; CDR2 reads YYNGEE. V lost 3 bases to trimming and J lost 5 bases; unmatched junction nucleotides: 9. The CDR3 consists of 15 residues.

The rearrangement links TRBV11-2 to TRBJ2-1; D is uncertain. V was clipped by 0 bases and J by 0 bases, with 6 bases between them. The germline gives CDR1 SGHAT, CDR2 FQNNGV. The CDR3 runs 15 residues. DNA of the CDR3: TGTGCCAGCAGCTTAGATACCAGCTCCTACAATGAGCAGTTCTTC. As protein: CASSLDTSSYNEQFF. Complete variable domain (other parts from reference TRBV11-2 and TRBJ2-1): EAGVAQSPRYKIIEKRQSVAFWCNPISGHATLYWYQQILGQGPKLLIQFQNNGVVDDSQLPKDRFSAERLKGVDSTLKIQPAKLEDSAVYLCASSLDTSSYNEQFFGPGTRLTVL.

The rearrangement joins TRBV5-1 to TRBJ1-1, with D hard to call. CDR1 SGHRS and CDR2 YFSETQ come from the germline V gene. Trimming took off 2 bases at V and 2 bases at J, with 10 bases between the two ends. This CDR3 is built from 14 residues. CDR3 nucleotide sequence: TGCGCCAGCAGCTTTACGCTGGCCAACACTGAAGCTTTCTTT. This sequence encodes CASSFTLANTEAFF.

The chain couples TRBV18 to TRBJ2-3, with 7 bases matching TRBD1. The length of the CDR3 is 15 residues. With V trimmed by 5 bases and J by 1 base, 6 bases remained unmatched. Germline V gene sequence: CDR1 KGHSH, CDR2 LQKENI. The DNA for the CDR3 is TGTGCCAGCTCAATCCGCGACAGGGGCACAGATACGCAGTATTTT. As protein: CASSIRDRGTDTQYF.

The chain joins TRBV6-4 to TRBJ1-2; 9 bases agree with TRBD1. CDR1 and CDR2 from the germline V gene are MRHNA and SNTAGT. The V and J ends lost 5 bases and 4 bases, in that order; junction bases with no gene match: 11. The CDR3 is made up of 16 amino acids. The CDR3 DNA follows: TGTGCCAGCAGTCAACATGCGGACAGGGGACTCTATGGCTACACCTTC. Amino acids: CASSQHADRGLYGYTF.

V and J are TRBV7-2 and TRBJ1-1; weak D call: TRBD1 (6 bases). Germline loops: CDR1 SGHTA, CDR2 FQGNSA. The CDR3 length is 16 residues. The ends were cut back, 4 bases at V and 5 bases at J, with 20 bases in the middle. The CDR3 DNA reads as TGTGCCAGCAGCTCCCGACAGGTCGCGGCCGGAACTGAAGCTTTCTTT. It encodes CASSSRQVAAGTEAFF.

V gene TRBV5-4 combines with J gene TRBJ1-2; 10 bases fit TRBD1. The CDR3 contains 16 residues. The germline gives CDR1 SGHNT, CDR2 YYREEE (reference sequence). V lost 4 bases and J lost 6; bases outside the gene matches: 12. The CDR3 reads CASSPARDRGTHGYTF. In nucleotides, the CDR3 is TGTGCCAGCAGCCCCGCGAGGGACAGGGGTACCCATGGCTACACCTTC.

The V call is TRBV7-8, the J call TRBJ1-2, with 7 bases identical to TRBD1. Germline CDR1 reads SGHVS; CDR2 reads FQNEAQ. V dropped 2 bases and J dropped 6; count of bases not matched to a gene: 9. The CDR3 loop spans 15 amino acids. CDR3 sequence (DNA): TGTGCCAGCAGCTTATTTCCGACAGGGTATGATGGCTACACCTTC. This codes for CASSLFPTGYDGYTF. Together with reference TRBV7-8 and TRBJ1-2, the CDR3 gives the full variable domain: GAGVSQSPRYKVAKRGQDVALRCDPISGHVSLFWYQQALGQGPEFLTYFQNEAQLDKSGLPSDRFFAERPEGSVSTLKIQRTQQEDSAVYLCASSLFPTGYDGYTFGSGTRLTVV.

J is TRBJ2-1 and V is TRBV5-1; the match to TRBD1 covers 8 bases. Germline V gene sequence: CDR1 SGHRS, CDR2 YFSETQ. This CDR3 comprises 15 residues. With V trimmed by 4 bases and J by 0 bases, 3 bases remained unmatched. The CDR3 protein is CASSPGQGSYNEQFF. As DNA, the CDR3 is TGCGCCAGCAGCCCTGGACAGGGCTCCTACAATGAGCAGTTCTTC.

This clone was recorded only once. This chain links TRBV5-1 with TRBJ2-5; TRBD1 matches 8 bases. This CDR3 is built from 15 residues. Germline V CDR1 and CDR2: SGHRS, YFSETQ. Germline trimming cut 3 bases from V and 5 bases from J; bases unmatched to any gene: 9. The CDR3 loop reads CASSWTGTSEETQYF. The CDR3 bases are TGCGCCAGCAGCTGGACAGGGACATCTGAGGAGACCCAGTACTTC.

V gene TRBV27 combines with J gene TRBJ2-2, with 8 bases that match TRBD2. Per the germline V gene, CDR1 is MNHEY and CDR2 is SMNVEV (reference sequence). This CDR3 region has 15 residues. V lost 7 bases and J lost 5; bases outside the gene matches: 9. In DNA, the CDR3 is TGTGCCAGCACCCAAACCGGGGGGGTGACCGGGGAGCTGTTTTTT. Protein: CASTQTGGVTGELFF.

J is TRBJ1-2 and V is TRBV14; TRBD1 is a possible D gene (5 bases). Between the trimmed V and J ends, which lost 4 bases and 2 bases, there was a span of 17 bases. The V gene's germline CDR1 is SGHDN and CDR2 FVKESK. The CDR3 runs 16 residues. Here the CDR3 reads CASSRLDPGRNYGYTF. In DNA, the CDR3 is TGTGCCAGCAGCCGACTAGACCCGGGGCGCAACTATGGCTACACCTTC.

This clone was picked up a small number of times. The chain couples TRBV18 to TRBJ1-1; 8 nucleotides agree with TRBD1. The V gene end was trimmed by 4 bases and the J gene end by 4 bases; junction bases not matched to a gene: 11. The germline gives CDR1 KGHSH, CDR2 LQKENI. This CDR3 has 16 residues. The CDR3, as DNA: TGTGCCAGCTCACTTAAGTTTCAGGGGGCGGCCACTGAAGCTTTCTTT. Amino acids: CASSLKFQGAATEAFF.

The chain couples TRBV28 to TRBJ2-3; a weak D match, TRBD2 (5 bases). Between the trimmed V and J ends, which lost 2 bases and 5 bases, there was a span of 8 bases. The CDR3 has 13 residues. Germline lookup yields CDR1 MDHEN and CDR2 SYDVKM. The CDR3, as DNA: TGTGCCAGCAGTTTAGGAGGAAGAGATACGCAGTATTTT. It yields the protein CASSLGGRDTQYF.

The J gene is TRBJ1-2, the V gene TRBV27; 9 bases map to TRBD1. With V trimmed by 6 bases and J by 5 bases, 10 bases remained unmatched. Germline V gene data show CDR1 as MNHEY and CDR2 as SMNVEV (reference sequence). The CDR3 has 15 amino acids. The CDR3 region has the DNA TGTGCCAGCAGCCCGACAGGGGGTCTTGGGTATGGCTACACCTTC. Residues: CASSPTGGLGYGYTF.

The chain links TRBV7-2 to TRBJ2-2, with TRBD1 as a possible D gene (6 bases). Trimming cost V 2 bases and J 5 bases, with 12 bases left between them. There are 15 residues in the CDR3. From germline, CDR1 is SGHTA and CDR2 FQGNSA. CDR3 in DNA: TGTGCCAGCAGCTTACAGGGGTCGAGGACCGGGGAGCTGTTTTTT. This translates into CASSLQGSRTGELFF.

The chain combines TRBV11-2 with TRBJ2-7; the match to TRBD2 covers 9 bases. The junction had 4 bases not matched to a gene; V was cut back by 3 bases and J by 4 bases. The CDR3 extends over 14 amino acids. Germline values: CDR1 SGHAT, CDR2 FQNNGV. CDR3 coding DNA: TGTGCCAGCAGCTTTGCGGGGGGGCCGTACGAGCAGTACTTC. It translates to CASSFAGGPYEQYF.

This chain uses TRBV9 with TRBJ2-7; 7 nucleotides line up with TRBD1. This CDR3 region has 15 residues. V dropped 0 bases and J dropped 4; count of bases not matched to a gene: 7. Germline-derived CDR1 and CDR2 are SGDLS and YYNGEE. Here the CDR3 reads CASSVDPLRGYEQYF. Written as DNA, the CDR3 is TGTGCCAGCAGCGTAGACCCCCTCAGGGGGTACGAGCAGTACTTC.

The J gene is TRBJ2-7, the V gene TRBV30, with 7 bases that match TRBD2. V was clipped by 1 base and J by 6 bases; unmatched bases: 9. This CDR3 region has 14 residues. Germline V lookup: CDR1 GTSNPN, CDR2 SVGIG (reference sequence). CDR3 in DNA: TGTGCCTGGAGTGGGGGCGGGGGTCAATTCGAGCAGTACTTC. Translating gives CAWSGGGGQFEQYF. The whole variable domain, filled in from reference TRBV30 and TRBJ2-7, reads SQTIHQWPATLVQPVGSPLSLECTVEGTSNPNLYWYRQAAGRGLQLLFYSVGIGQISSEVPQNLSASRPQDRQFILSSKKLLLSDSGFYLCAWSGGGGQFEQYFGPGTRLTVT.

This clone occurred once. This chain uses TRBV7-2 with TRBJ2-4; the match to TRBD1 covers 7 bases. Germline assignment: CDR1 SGHTA and CDR2 FQGNSA. This CDR3 is built from 14 residues. Unmatched junction bases numbered 7, after V lost 1 base and J lost 10 bases. Here the CDR3 DNA reads TGTGCCAGCAGCTTAGGGACAGGTCTCGGTATTCAGTACTTC. This gives the protein CASSLGTGLGIQYF.

The chain recombines TRBV7-2 with TRBJ1-2, with D perhaps TRBD1 (6 bases). Germline V gene sequence: CDR1 SGHTA, CDR2 FQGNSA. This CDR3 has 17 amino acids. V dropped 5 bases and J dropped 1 base, with 20 bases sitting between them. CDR3 loop: CASSQGQILVDNYGYTF. The CDR3 DNA is TGTGCCAGCAGCCAAGGACAGATCCTAGTAGATAACTATGGCTACACCTTC. Full variable domain (outside the CDR3, taken from reference TRBV7-2 and TRBJ1-2): GAGVSQSPSNKVTEKGKDVELRCDPISGHTALYWYRQSLGQGLEFLIYFQGNSAPDKSGLPSDRFSAERTGGSVSTLTIQRTQQEDSAVYLCASSQGQILVDNYGYTFGSGTRLTVV.

The chain recombines TRBV19 with TRBJ1-5; 8 bases fit TRBD1. This CDR3 region has 15 residues. Germline assignment: CDR1 LNHDA and CDR2 SQIVND (reference sequence). Trimming cost V 6 bases and J 7 bases; bases outside gene matches: 11. This CDR3 is CASSRLDREFQPQHF. CDR3 DNA sequence: TGTGCCAGTAGCCGGTTGGACAGGGAATTCCAGCCCCAGCATTTT.

V is TRBV7-9 and J is TRBJ2-3; D uncertain. V was cut by 3 bases and J by 1 base, with 11 bases left in between. Germline-derived CDR1 and CDR2 are SEHNR and FQNEAQ (reference sequence). The CDR3 is 15 amino acids. This CDR3 reads CASSLSVAGTDTQYF. The CDR3, as DNA: TGTGCCAGCAGCTTGTCGGTCGCTGGCACAGATACGCAGTATTTT.

This clone was found once. J is TRBJ2-2 and V is TRBV5-6, with 8 bases that match TRBD1. After removal of 6 bases from V and 0 bases from J, the junction contained 13 bases not matched to a gene. From germline, CDR1 is SGHDT and CDR2 YYEEEE. CDR3 length: 18 residues. CDR3 residues: CASTSWGRGPSNTGELFF. The CDR3, as DNA: TGTGCCAGCACCAGTTGGGGCAGGGGGCCTTCGAACACCGGGGAGCTGTTTTTT.